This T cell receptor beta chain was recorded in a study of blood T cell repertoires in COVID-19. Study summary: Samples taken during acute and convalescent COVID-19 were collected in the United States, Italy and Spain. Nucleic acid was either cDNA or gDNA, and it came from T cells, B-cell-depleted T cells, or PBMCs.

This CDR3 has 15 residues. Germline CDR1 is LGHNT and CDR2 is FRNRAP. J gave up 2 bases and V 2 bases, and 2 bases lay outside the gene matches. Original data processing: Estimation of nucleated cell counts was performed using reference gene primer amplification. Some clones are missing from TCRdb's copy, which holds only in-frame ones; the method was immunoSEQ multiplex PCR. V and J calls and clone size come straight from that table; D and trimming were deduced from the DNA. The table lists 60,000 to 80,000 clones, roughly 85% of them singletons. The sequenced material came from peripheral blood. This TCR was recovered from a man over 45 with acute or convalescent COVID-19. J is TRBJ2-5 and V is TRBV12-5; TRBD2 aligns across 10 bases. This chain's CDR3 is CASGLSSGGQETQYF. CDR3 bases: TGTGCTAGTGGTTTGTCTAGCGGGGGACAAGAGACCCAGTACTTC.